This T cell receptor beta chain was observed in a study of early T cells in non-severe SARS-CoV-2 infection. Study-level information: Sequencing targeted bulk RNA from unsorted whole blood, leaving chains unpaired.

Regarding the study as a whole: VDJdb matching, biased toward anti-spike CD8 responses, missed private and CD4 specificities.

The V segment lost 2 bases and the J segment 5 bases; nucleotides outside the gene matches: 11. Germline assignment: CDR1 MDHEN and CDR2 SYDVKM. CDR3 size: 16 residues. Individual cDNA molecules were tagged with unique molecular identifiers. Each CDR3 protein is one row after TCRdb ran MiXCR on the 5' RACE reads. The sample contains 70,000 to 90,000 distinct CDR3 sequences, over 9.5% of which appear only once. With respect to this clonotype: Its antigen is undetermined.

This clonotype was sampled from an adult who was a healthcare worker with PCR-confirmed SARS-CoV-2 infection or an uninfected control (not recorded which). J is TRBJ2-5 and V is TRBV28; 7 bases fit TRBD1. This specimen consisted of whole blood, obtained at baseline. The chain's CDR3 is CASSLLGDSKGETQYF. The CDR3 DNA reads TGTGCCAGCAGTTTACTGGGGGACAGCAAGGGGGAGACCCAGTACTTC.